This T cell receptor beta chain emerged from a study of a mutant IDH1 vaccine in newly diagnosed glioma. Study-wide background: Treatment recipients were approximately 62% male and about 40% female, and their mean age was around 40 years.

Time point described: baseline, week 1 (first vaccination visit). Treatment in this sample: pre-vaccination baseline after standard-of-care therapy. Assay used: immunoSEQ multiplex PCR; TCRdb lists only in-frame clones, some missing. Of about 38,000 clones in the sample, approximately 92% were seen once. The CDR3 consists of 14 residues. V lost 1 base and J lost 4, with 12 bases in between. Germline values: CDR1 SGDLS, CDR2 YYNGEE. V is TRBV9 and J is TRBJ2-7, with D maybe TRBD1 (6 bases). The sequencing used PBMCs, collected from a glioma patient treated with radiotherapy, temozolomide or both. This TCR derives from a man aged 18-30 years with glioma. The CDR3 loop is CASSVQGTMYEQYF. The CDR3 nucleotides are TGTGCCAGCAGCGTACAGGGGACGATGTACGAGCAGTACTTC.